The rows below give T cell receptor beta chains drawn from one sample of a study of Graves' ophthalmopathy and Graves' hyperthyroidism. In TCRdb, the multiplex PCR reads were re-called with MiXCR into one record per CDR3 protein. The data contain about 400,000 distinct CDR3 sequences, approximately 20% of them singletons. What was sequenced was peripheral blood. All receptors derive from a woman under 30 with Graves' ophthalmopathy. The CDR3 runs from the conserved cysteine through the conserved F or W. Fields, in order: clone size, D gene, V gene, J gene, CDR3 DNA, CDR3 protein. The D gene is left open where the match is weak. Size is omitted from some rows. Given values are once, few, many or a class for expanded clones.

abundance: few
d_gene: .
v_gene: TRBV28
j_gene: TRBJ2-7
CDR3nt: TGTGCCAGCAGTTCGGGGGGCGCGGAGGGGGTTTACGAGCAGTACTTC
CDR3aa: CASSSGGAEGVYEQYF

abundance: many
d_gene: .
v_gene: TRBV28
j_gene: TRBJ1-1
CDR3nt: TGTGCCAGCAGTTTTCAGTTGGGGGGTCCTGAAGCTTTCTTT
CDR3aa: CASSFQLGGPEAFF

abundance: many
d_gene: .
v_gene: TRBV30
j_gene: TRBJ1-1
CDR3nt: TGTGCCTGGGCCGACGGTGATGGCACTGAAGCTTTCTTT
CDR3aa: CAWADGDGTEAFF

abundance: .
d_gene: .
v_gene: TRBV7-2
j_gene: TRBJ2-5
CDR3nt: TGTGCCAGCAGCCCGACCAGGGGGGAATTGAGGACCCAGTACTTC
CDR3aa: CASSPTRGELRTQYF

abundance: few
d_gene: TRBD2
v_gene: TRBV20-1
j_gene: TRBJ2-7
CDR3nt: TGCAGTGCTATGGGACTAGCGGGAGGGCGATCCTACGAGCAGTACTTC
CDR3aa: CSAMGLAGGRSYEQYF

abundance: many
d_gene: .
v_gene: TRBV7-9
j_gene: TRBJ1-2
CDR3nt: TGTGCCAGCAGCCAGAGAAGACAGGTTGACTATGGCTACACCTTC
CDR3aa: CASSQRRQVDYGYTF

abundance: many
d_gene: .
v_gene: TRBV11-2
j_gene: TRBJ2-7
CDR3nt: TGTGCCAGCAGCTTAATCTCGTCGGAGGCCTACGAGCAGTACTTC
CDR3aa: CASSLISSEAYEQYF

abundance: many
d_gene: .
v_gene: TRBV7-6
j_gene: TRBJ1-3
CDR3nt: TGTGCCAGCAGCTTAGGAGACACATCGCGCGGAAACACCATATATTTT
CDR3aa: CASSLGDTSRGNTIYF

abundance: many
d_gene: .
v_gene: TRBV2
j_gene: TRBJ2-4
CDR3nt: TGTGCCAGCCTTTCTAACGTCTATGTTCAGTACTTC
CDR3aa: CASLSNVYVQYF

abundance: many
d_gene: TRBD1
v_gene: TRBV7-9
j_gene: TRBJ2-7
CDR3nt: TGTGCCAGCAGCTGGGGACAGGGATTCTACGAGCAGTACTTC
CDR3aa: CASSWGQGFYEQYF

abundance: many
d_gene: .
v_gene: TRBV28
j_gene: TRBJ1-1
CDR3nt: TGTGCCAGCGTCTGGGGGTTGAACACTGAAGCTTTCTTT
CDR3aa: CASVWGLNTEAFF

abundance: many
d_gene: TRBD2
v_gene: TRBV6-1
j_gene: TRBJ2-7
CDR3nt: TGTGCCAGCAGCACGGGACTAGCGGGAGTTGAGCAGTACTTC
CDR3aa: CASSTGLAGVEQYF

abundance: .
d_gene: .
v_gene: TRBV6-1
j_gene: TRBJ1-5
CDR3nt: TGTGCCAGCAGTCAACCACTTGGGGGGGATCAGCCCCAGCATTTT
CDR3aa: CASSQPLGGDQPQHF

abundance: many
d_gene: .
v_gene: TRBV6-1
j_gene: TRBJ1-3
CDR3nt: TGTGCCAGCACCAGAGACTACGTGGGCTCTGGAAACACCATATATTTT
CDR3aa: CASTRDYVGSGNTIYF

abundance: .
d_gene: .
v_gene: TRBV6-1
j_gene: TRBJ1-1
CDR3nt: TGTGCCAGCAGTGCGAGGTCCGCTTCCTTT
CDR3aa: CASSARSASF

abundance: many
d_gene: .
v_gene: TRBV5-1
j_gene: TRBJ1-3
CDR3nt: TGCGCCAGCAGCTTCCAACAGGGAGCCGCTGGAAACACCATATATTTT
CDR3aa: CASSFQQGAAGNTIYF

abundance: many
d_gene: TRBD2
v_gene: TRBV5-1
j_gene: TRBJ2-2
CDR3nt: TGCGCCAGCAGCCCCGGACTAGCGGCCTCAGGGGAGCTGTTTTTT
CDR3aa: CASSPGLAASGELFF

abundance: many
d_gene: .
v_gene: TRBV12-3/TRBV12-4
j_gene: TRBJ1-6
CDR3nt: TGTGCCAGCAGTTTACGGGGTTTTAATTCACCCCTCCACTTT
CDR3aa: CASSLRGFNSPLHF

abundance: .
d_gene: .
v_gene: TRBV6-1
j_gene: TRBJ1-6
CDR3nt: TGTGCCAGCAGCTCGCCGGGTCGGGGTAATTCACCCCTCCACTTT
CDR3aa: CASSSPGRGNSPLHF

abundance: few
d_gene: .
v_gene: TRBV12-3/TRBV12-4
j_gene: TRBJ1-1
CDR3nt: TGTGCCAGTCACTCAGGGGTCGACACTGAAGCTTTCTTT
CDR3aa: CASHSGVDTEAFF

abundance: many
d_gene: .
v_gene: TRBV12-3/TRBV12-4
j_gene: TRBJ1-1
CDR3nt: TGTGCCAGCTCCCCCAGGTTGTATGCTGAAGCTTTCTTT
CDR3aa: CASSPRLYAEAFF

abundance: many
d_gene: .
v_gene: TRBV20-1
j_gene: TRBJ2-7
CDR3nt: TGCAGTGCTAGAGATGCCCTCGTCAGCTACGAGCAGTACTTC
CDR3aa: CSARDALVSYEQYF

abundance: many
d_gene: .
v_gene: TRBV20-1
j_gene: TRBJ1-5
CDR3nt: TGCAGTGCCCAAGCTGGCAATCAGCCCCAGCATTTT
CDR3aa: CSAQAGNQPQHF

abundance: many
d_gene: .
v_gene: TRBV7-2
j_gene: TRBJ1-5
CDR3nt: TGTGCCAGCAGCTTAAGAATCGATCAGCCCCAGCATTTT
CDR3aa: CASSLRIDQPQHF

abundance: many
d_gene: TRBD1
v_gene: TRBV28
j_gene: TRBJ2-7
CDR3nt: TGTGCCAGCAGTCCTGACAGGGAATCCCACGAGCAGTACTTC
CDR3aa: CASSPDRESHEQYF

abundance: many
d_gene: TRBD2
v_gene: TRBV12-3/TRBV12-4
j_gene: TRBJ2-5
CDR3nt: TGTGCCAGCAGTCGTCCAAGGGGGACTAGCGGGCAAGAGACCCAGTACTTC
CDR3aa: CASSRPRGTSGQETQYF

abundance: many
d_gene: .
v_gene: TRBV10-1
j_gene: TRBJ2-5
CDR3nt: TGCGCCCCCAACGGGGCCGATGAGACCCAGTACTTC
CDR3aa: CAPNGADETQYF

abundance: many
d_gene: .
v_gene: TRBV7-9
j_gene: TRBJ2-2
CDR3nt: TGTGCCAGCAGCCCCCTAACGGTGACAGGAGCCGGGGAGCTGTTTTTT
CDR3aa: CASSPLTVTGAGELFF

abundance: few
d_gene: .
v_gene: TRBV19
j_gene: TRBJ1-5
CDR3nt: TGTGCCAGTAGTTACTTCTCCGGGATCAATCAGCCCCAGCATTTT
CDR3aa: CASSYFSGINQPQHF

abundance: many
d_gene: .
v_gene: TRBV6-5
j_gene: TRBJ1-1
CDR3nt: TGTGCCAGCAATTCACTTGGGGGGGAGAACACTGAAGCTTTCTTT
CDR3aa: CASNSLGGENTEAFF

abundance: many
d_gene: TRBD1
v_gene: TRBV6-4
j_gene: TRBJ1-5
CDR3nt: TGTGCCAGCAGCCCACCCCGGGACAGGGGGCATAGCAATCAGCCCCAGCATTTT
CDR3aa: CASSPPRDRGHSNQPQHF

abundance: many
d_gene: TRBD1
v_gene: TRBV12-3/TRBV12-4
j_gene: TRBJ1-1
CDR3nt: TGTGCCAGCAGTCCCGGCACACAGGGGGTCTTCACTGAAGCTTTCTTT
CDR3aa: CASSPGTQGVFTEAFF

abundance: .
d_gene: TRBD2
v_gene: TRBV6-2/TRBV6-3
j_gene: TRBJ2-7
CDR3nt: TGTGCCAGCAGCCGCGGACTAGCGGGAGTGAGTGAGCAGTACTTC
CDR3aa: CASSRGLAGVSEQYF

abundance: many
d_gene: .
v_gene: TRBV5-1
j_gene: TRBJ2-5
CDR3nt: TGCGCCAGCAGCTCCCAACCGGGACCCCAAGAGACCCAGTACTTC
CDR3aa: CASSSQPGPQETQYF

abundance: .
d_gene: .
v_gene: TRBV12-3/TRBV12-4
j_gene: TRBJ1-6
CDR3nt: TGTGCCAGCAGTTTATGGGGGAATGGTTCACCCCTCCACTTT
CDR3aa: CASSLWGNGSPLHF

abundance: many
d_gene: TRBD1
v_gene: TRBV28
j_gene: TRBJ2-7
CDR3nt: TGTGCCAGCAGTTCCCGGGACAGGGGTCTCTCTATATCCTACGAGCAGTACTTC
CDR3aa: CASSSRDRGLSISYEQYF

abundance: many
d_gene: .
v_gene: TRBV6-2/TRBV6-3
j_gene: TRBJ1-2
CDR3nt: TGTGCCAGCAGTTACTCGCTGAGGGCCTATGGCTACACCTTC
CDR3aa: CASSYSLRAYGYTF